This entry describes one TCR beta chain. V lost 7 bases, J lost 3 bases, and 3 bases stayed unmatched. The germline V gene has CDR1 MNHEY and CDR2 SVGAGI. The CDR3 is made up of 14 amino acids. Sequenced by immunoSEQ multiplex PCR; TCRdb stores in-frame clones only, minus some. The top ten clones hold about 4.6% of a sample with some 240,000 clones, nearly 90% of them seen once. The record originates from a study of blood T cell repertoires in COVID-19. The gene calls are TRBV6-5 and TRBJ2-1; 10 bases match TRBD1. The sequence was obtained from a woman between 40 and 55 years old who had recovered from COVID-19. The specimen sequenced was peripheral blood. CDR3 in DNA: TGTGCCAGCAAAAGGGACAGGGGCTACAATGAGCAGTTCTTC. Translated: CASKRDRGYNEQFF.